The rows below give T cell receptor beta chains drawn from one sample of a study of OX40 agonist ivuxolimab in advanced cancers. Sequencing used immunoSEQ multiplex PCR; TCRdb keeps in-frame clones, though not all of them. The table records tens of thousands of clones, 84% of them present only once. Sequences were derived from CD4+ or CD8+ T cells sorted from blood, sampled in a trial of the OX40 agonist ivuxolimab. Source of these receptors: an adult with an advanced solid tumor such as melanoma, head and neck, liver or kidney cancer. Both conserved end residues are part of each CDR3. The D gene is left open where the match is weak. Clone size appears in some rows only: once, few, many, or a class for an expanded clone.

D gene	clone size	V gene	J gene	CDR3 length	CDR3 DNA	CDR3 protein
.	.	TRBV19	TRBJ2-1	14	TGTGCCAGTAGTTTTCCGGGAGAAGTCAATGAGCAGTTCTTC	CASSFPGEVNEQFF
.	.	TRBV11-2	TRBJ2-3	14	TGTGCCAGCAGCTTAGAGACAGCTTCAGATACGCAGTATTTT	CASSLETASDTQYF
.	.	TRBV28	TRBJ1-2	13	TGTGCCAGCAGTTTATCGGAGGGTAGGGGCTACACCTTC	CASSLSEGRGYTF
.	.	TRBV19	TRBJ1-2	16	TGTGCCAGTAGTATAGGAGGAAGCGCCCGGGGCTATGGCTACACCTTC	CASSIGGSARGYGYTF
TRBD1	.	TRBV15	TRBJ1-4	16	TGTGCCACCAGCATGAGAGGGGGCGCATCTAATGAAAAACTGTTTTTT	CATSMRGGASNEKLFF
.	.	TRBV19	TRBJ2-3	14	TGTGCCAGTAACCCAGGGGGGGACACAGATACGCAGTATTTT	CASNPGGDTDTQYF
.	.	TRBV18	TRBJ2-7	16	TGTGCCAGCTCCCAGGCACGGGGCGCCCCCTCCTACGAGCAGTACTTC	CASSQARGAPSYEQYF
.	.	TRBV6-6	TRBJ1-6	12	TGTGCCAGCAGTTCCGTCAATTCACCCCTCCACTTT	CASSSVNSPLHF
.	.	TRBV19	TRBJ2-7	13	TGTGCCAGTAGTATTAGGAGCCGGCCCGAGCAGTACTTC	CASSIRSRPEQYF
.	.	TRBV11-3	TRBJ2-3	16	TGTGCCAGCAGCTTAGGCTCCCGGGGCGGCACAGATACGCAGTATTTT	CASSLGSRGGTDTQYF
TRBD2	.	TRBV9	TRBJ2-1	15	TGTGCCAGCAGCCCCAGCGGGACGCGAACAAATGAGCAGTTCTTC	CASSPSGTRTNEQFF
.	.	TRBV5-1	TRBJ2-7	14	TGCGCCAGCAGCTTGTGGGATCCTAGGGGCGAGCAGTACTTC	CASSLWDPRGEQYF
.	.	TRBV7-3	TRBJ2-1	13	TGTGCCAGCACCCAACCAGGGACCGCCGAACAGTTCTTC	CASTQPGTAEQFF
.	.	TRBV6-1	TRBJ1-5	14	TGTGCCAGCAGCCCCCTTCGGGTTTATCAGCCCCAGCATTTT	CASSPLRVYQPQHF
TRBD2	.	TRBV7-9	TRBJ2-5	17	TGTGCCAGCAGCTTGGGAGGACTAGCGGGAAGGGTAGAGACCCAGTACTTC	CASSLGGLAGRVETQYF
.	once	TRBV7-3	TRBJ2-1	15	TGTGCCAGCAGCTTGGCTATCGGGGACTACAATGAGCAGTTCTTC	CASSLAIGDYNEQFF
.	.	TRBV28	TRBJ1-3	14	TGTGCCAGCAGCTCTGTCGGAGGAGGAAACACCATATATTTT	CASSSVGGGNTIYF
.	once	TRBV18	TRBJ1-5	15	TGTGCCAGCTCCCTTGGGCGGGGTAGCAATCAGCCCCAGCATTTT	CASSLGRGSNQPQHF
.	.	TRBV28	TRBJ1-3	17	TGTGCCAGCAGTTCTGCAGGGATTACCTTCTCTGGAAACACCATATATTTT	CASSSAGITFSGNTIYF
TRBD2	.	TRBV29-1	TRBJ2-1	15	TGCAGCGTTGAAGATACCGGGACTACTAACAATGAGCAGTTCTTC	CSVEDTGTTNNEQFF
TRBD1	once	TRBV5-1	TRBJ1-1	13	TGCGCCAGCAGCTTAGGGACAGTAAATGAAGCTTTCTTT	CASSLGTVNEAFF
.	.	TRBV7-2	TRBJ1-2	14	TGTGCCAGCAGCCTTGGTGGGACCGCCTATGGCTACACCTTC	CASSLGGTAYGYTF
TRBD2	.	TRBV4-1	TRBJ2-1	19	TGCGCCAGCAGCCACAGAACGACTAGCGGGAGGGCCGCCTACAATGAGCAGTTCTTC	CASSHRTTSGRAAYNEQFF
.	.	TRBV6-1	TRBJ2-7	15	TGTGCCAGCAGTCTTCAAGAAGGGGGCTCCTACGAGCAGTACTTC	CASSLQEGGSYEQYF
.	.	TRBV7-2	TRBJ1-2	14	TGTGCCAGCAGCTTAGCCAGCCAGAATTATGGCTACACCTTC	CASSLASQNYGYTF
.	.	TRBV5-1	TRBJ1-1	14	TGCGCCAGCAGCTTGGTAGGCAGGGACTCTGAAGCTTTCTTT	CASSLVGRDSEAFF
.	.	TRBV29-1	TRBJ1-2	13	TGCAGCGTTGAAGGGGGGACCGGGTATGGCTACACCTTC	CSVEGGTGYGYTF
.	medium-sized	TRBV19	TRBJ2-3	14	TGTGCCAGTAGTACCGGCCCGGAGACAGATACGCAGTATTTT	CASSTGPETDTQYF
TRBD1	.	TRBV19	TRBJ2-7	18	TGTGCCAGTAGTATGCGATGGGGACAGGGGGTAGGATCCTACGAGCAGTACTTC	CASSMRWGQGVGSYEQYF
TRBD2	.	TRBV19	TRBJ2-1	17	TGTGCCAGTAGCAGGAAGGGACTAGCGGGAGGCAGCAATGAGCAGTTCTTC	CASSRKGLAGGSNEQFF
.	.	TRBV6-6	TRBJ1-1	16	TGTGCCAGCAGGTTACAGGGAGGAAGCATGAACACTGAAGCTTTCTTT	CASRLQGGSMNTEAFF
TRBD2	.	TRBV7-2	TRBJ2-1	18	TGTGCCAGCAGCTTATGGTGGGGACGCGGGAGGGAGAACAATGAGCAGTTCTTC	CASSLWWGRGRENNEQFF
TRBD1	.	TRBV6-5	TRBJ2-5	14	TGTGCCAGCAGGACAGGGTCTGCCCCAGAGACCCAGTACTTC	CASRTGSAPETQYF
TRBD2	.	TRBV4-1	TRBJ2-3	14	TGCGCCAGTCGACTAGCGGGAGGACCAGATACGCAGTATTTT	CASRLAGGPDTQYF
TRBD1	.	TRBV15	TRBJ2-7	16	TGTGCCACCAGCAGAGCGGGACAGGGGTACTCCTACGAGCAGTACTTC	CATSRAGQGYSYEQYF
TRBD2	.	TRBV7-2	TRBJ2-1	16	TGTGCCAGCAGCTTAGACAGCGGGACCAGGAACAATGAGCAGTTCTTC	CASSLDSGTRNNEQFF
TRBD1	.	TRBV10-3	TRBJ1-2	14	TGTGCCATCAGTGACACTTCGGACAGGGACGTCTACACCTTC	CAISDTSDRDVYTF
.	.	TRBV7-2	TRBJ2-5	13	TGTGCCAGCAGCTTAGCCTCTTTGGAGACCCAGTACTTC	CASSLASLETQYF
TRBD2	.	TRBV5-1	TRBJ2-1	16	TGCGCCAGCAGCTTTCTAGCGGGAGAGTTGGTTAATGAGCAGTTCTTC	CASSFLAGELVNEQFF
.	.	TRBV2	TRBJ1-2	18	TGTGCCAGCAGCGGAAGTCCCGGGACACGTCCGGGGGACTATGGCTACACCTTC	CASSGSPGTRPGDYGYTF
.	.	TRBV19	TRBJ2-1	14	TGTGCCAGTAGTATCAGGGGAGATGGGTATGAGCAGTTCTTC	CASSIRGDGYEQFF
TRBD1	.	TRBV6-5	TRBJ2-2	13	TGTGCCAGCAGCCTCAGGGGGTCCGGGGAGCTGTTTTTT	CASSLRGSGELFF
.	.	TRBV19	TRBJ2-7	13	TGTGCCAGTAGTTCCGGACAGTCCTACGAGCAGTACTTC	CASSSGQSYEQYF
.	.	TRBV9	TRBJ2-1	16	TGTGCCAGCAGCGACGGAGGGACGAAACCCTACAATGAGCAGTTCTTC	CASSDGGTKPYNEQFF
TRBD2	.	TRBV19	TRBJ2-2	15	TGTGCCAGTAGTGCCATAGCGGGGAACACCGGGGAGCTGTTTTTT	CASSAIAGNTGELFF